Listed here is a single T cell receptor beta chain. The data are from a study of regulatory T cells in long-lasting Graves disease. The time point is: newly diagnosed GD, antithyroid drugs for less than 3 months. TCR sequences were obtained from RNA taken from PBMCs. CDR1 is SGHKS and CDR2 is YYEKEE in the germline V gene (reference sequence). V shed 1 base and J 4 bases; nucleotides not matched to a gene: 14. This CDR3 has 17 residues. With iRepertoire HTBI primers and Arm-PCR of CDR3 regions, TCR beta libraries were built. One entry per CDR3 protein results from TCRdb running MiXCR on the multiplex PCR reads. The repertoire holds some 410,000 distinct CDR3 sequences, with less than 20% as singletons. These data also formed part of another study, on T cells in Graves' hyperthyroidism and ophthalmopathy. That report adds: The HTBI primer set was used in a first-round RT-PCR of the TCR CDR3.

This clonotype originated in a woman aged 25-40 years with Graves disease. Sequenced material: peripheral blood mononuclear cells (PBMCs), taken at new diagnosis, from a patient treated with antithyroid drugs. This chain uses TRBV5-5 with TRBJ2-7, with TRBD1 matching over 7 bases. The CDR3 coding sequence is TGTGCCAGCAGCTTGAATCGCCCGACAGGGCCTCCTTACGAGCAGTACTTC. Translated, it gives CASSLNRPTGPPYEQYF.